A single sample gave rise to the 10 T cell receptor beta chains below, sequenced in a study of blood T cell repertoires in COVID-19. Libraries were prepared by immunoSEQ multiplex PCR; TCRdb keeps only in-frame clonotypes and omits some of them. The repertoire includes 130,000 to 150,000 clones, 80% to 90% of them detected once, and about 2.5% sits in the top ten. Input material: peripheral blood. Source of these receptors: a human donor with acute or convalescent COVID-19. The donor label of this sample is uncertain.

J is TRBJ2-7 and V is TRBV7-2; D is perhaps TRBD2 (5 bases). This CDR3 contains 12 residues. V dropped 3 bases and J dropped 7 bases, with 10 bases sitting between them. Per the germline V gene, CDR1 is SGHTA and CDR2 is FQGNSA. The CDR3 DNA reads as TGTGCCAGCAGCTTGTCCAGGAGGGAGCAGTACTTC. This codes for CASSLSRREQYF.

This chain links TRBV18 with TRBJ2-1; 9 bases are a match to TRBD1. J gave up 16 bases and V 3 bases, and 13 bases lay outside the gene matches. The CDR3 contains 14 residues. CDR1 is KGHSH, CDR2 LQKENI, per germline. The CDR3 sequence: CASSPPGKGQGIFF. The CDR3, as DNA: TGTGCCAGCTCACCTCCAGGGAAGGGACAGGGAATCTTCTTC.

The V gene is TRBV5-4, the J gene TRBJ2-7, with 11 bases that match TRBD1. Germline assignment: CDR1 SGHNT and CDR2 YYREEE (reference sequence). Trimming removed 4 bases from V and 3 bases from J; junction bases left unmatched: 6. This CDR3 is built from 15 residues. Written as DNA, the CDR3 is TGTGCCAGCAGCAGAGGGACAGGGGGTAGCTACGAGCAGTACTTC. Translation: CASSRGTGGSYEQYF.

The V and J genes are TRBV2 and TRBJ2-1; 15 bases fit TRBD2. CDR3 length equals 18 residues. Germline V gene sequence: CDR1 SNHLY, CDR2 FYNNEI. The ends lost 8 bases at V and 0 bases at J; junction bases unmatched: 8. CDR3 DNA sequence: TGTGCCAGCTACGGGACTAGCGGGGGGCTCCTCTCCTACAATGAGCAGTTCTTC. Protein product: CASYGTSGGLLSYNEQFF.

The chain has TRBV7-2 and TRBJ1-1, with TRBD1 matching over 9 bases. The CDR3 is 12 amino acids. V trimming: 7 bases; J trimming: 8 bases; junction bases outside the gene matches: 5. Germline-derived CDR1 and CDR2 are SGHTA and FQGNSA. The CDR3 sequence: CASTQGTGEAFF. The DNA for the CDR3 is TGTGCCAGCACGCAGGGGACAGGGGAAGCTTTCTTT. The full variable domain, rest sourced from reference TRBV7-2 and TRBJ1-1, is GAGVSQSPSNKVTEKGKDVELRCDPISGHTALYWYRQSLGQGLEFLIYFQGNSAPDKSGLPSDRFSAERTGGSVSTLTIQRTQQEDSAVYLCASTQGTGEAFFGQGTRLTVV.

This clone has a single count. The chain has TRBV11-2 and TRBJ2-3; D possibly corresponds to TRBD2 (6 bases). The CDR3 spans 14 residues. Germline values: CDR1 SGHAT, CDR2 FQNNGV. Trimming cost V 8 bases and J 1 base, with 13 bases left between them. The CDR3: CASLNWGGTDTQYF. The CDR3 nucleotides are TGTGCCAGCCTAAATTGGGGGGGCACAGATACGCAGTATTTT.

The rearrangement uses TRBV15 and TRBJ1-2, with 7 bases matching TRBD1. Per the germline V gene, CDR1 is LNHNV and CDR2 is YYDKDF (reference sequence). The CDR3 has 15 amino acids. Trimming at V came to 0 bases and at J to 5 bases, leaving 6 bases not matched to a gene. The CDR3 DNA sequence: TGTGCCACCAGCAGAGAAAGGGCAGGGGGGTATGGCTACACCTTC. Its protein is CATSRERAGGYGYTF.

This clone was observed a single time. J is TRBJ1-1 and V is TRBV4-2, with a tentative D call TRBD1 (5 bases). The germline gives CDR1 LGHNA, CDR2 YNFKEQ. Trimming took off 0 bases at V and 3 bases at J, with 14 bases between the two ends. This CDR3 contains 16 residues. The CDR3 here is CASSQDPWGGDTEAFF. As DNA, the CDR3 is TGTGCCAGCAGCCAAGATCCGTGGGGGGGGGACACTGAAGCTTTCTTT.

The chain links TRBV5-1 to TRBJ1-3; no reliable D call. The CDR3 totals 14 residues. With 4 bases removed from V and 0 bases from J, the gap between germline ends came to 8 bases. Germline values: CDR1 SGHRS, CDR2 YFSETQ. CDR3 nucleotide sequence: TGCGCCAGCAGCCCGGAGAGCTCTGGAAACACCATATATTTT. Translating it yields CASSPESSGNTIYF.

The V call is TRBV2, the J call TRBJ2-5; tentatively, D is TRBD1 (5 bases). Germline CDR1 is SNHLY and CDR2 is FYNNEI. Trimming left V 7 bases short and J 5 bases short, with 11 bases between. The length of the CDR3 is 12 residues. The CDR3 loop is CASNHRQETQYF. DNA for the CDR3: TGTGCCAGCAACCATCGACAGGAGACCCAGTACTTC.